This T cell receptor (beta chain) emerged from a study of early T cells in non-severe SARS-CoV-2 infection. Study summary: Chains stayed unpaired after sequencing of bulk RNA from unsorted whole blood. Whole-study findings and limits: Lookups in VDJdb leaned toward anti-spike CD8 responses and missed private and CD4 specificities.

Worth noting for this clonotype: Its specificity is unknown.

Individual cDNA molecules carried attached unique molecular identifiers. TCRdb reanalysed the 5' RACE reads using MiXCR and keeps one entry per CDR3 protein. The table has fewer than 80,000 distinct CDR3 sequences, around 12% seen once. This CDR3 has 14 residues. Germline loops: CDR1 SGHRS, CDR2 YFSETQ. The trim removed 3 bases at V and 8 bases at J, leaving 4 bases unmatched. The TCR sequence derives from an adult who was a healthcare worker with PCR-confirmed SARS-CoV-2 infection or an uninfected control (not recorded which). The donor label of this sample is uncertain. The sample in question was whole blood, obtained at baseline. J is TRBJ2-1 and V is TRBV5-1, with 11 bases that match TRBD2. The CDR3 DNA reads as TGCGCCAGCAGCTCACTAGCGGGGGTGGATGAGCAGTTCTTC. Translation: CASSSLAGVDEQFF.